Listed here is a single T cell receptor beta chain. This entry belongs to a study of blood T cell repertoires in COVID-19. Under the authors' procedure: From reference gene primer amplification, estimates of nucleated cell counts were derived. Sequencing used immunoSEQ multiplex PCR; TCRdb keeps in-frame clones, though not all of them. For V, J and clone size, that table is used; D and trimming come from the DNA. Of roughly 200,000 clones in the sample, around 85% are singletons; the top ten hold about 18%. The V and J ends lost 0 bases and 2 bases respectively, with 14 bases between them. The germline gives CDR1 LGHNA, CDR2 YNFKEQ. The CDR3 loop spans 17 amino acids.

The clonotype comes from an older person with COVID-19, enrolled during active disease. This chain connects TRBV4-2 to TRBJ1-3, with D possibly being TRBD1 (5 bases). The sample taken for sequencing was peripheral blood. The CDR3 reads CASSQDVGLGAGNTIYF. As DNA, the CDR3 is TGTGCCAGCAGCCAAGATGTGGGGTTAGGGGCTGGAAACACCATATATTTT.